Listed below are T cell receptor beta chains from one sample, sequenced in a study of T cells in localized non-small cell lung cancer. Some clones are missing from TCRdb's copy, which holds only in-frame ones; the method was immunoSEQ multiplex PCR. The data hold approximately 40,000 clones, with more than 75% observed a single time. Sequenced material: peripheral blood, taken before any cancer treatment. The receptors were sampled from a man aged 18 to 49 with stage I lung adenocarcinoma. Each CDR3 is given without its conserved first and last residue. Fields, in order: J gene, CDR3 length, V gene, CDR3 protein.

>TRBJ1-1|12|TRBV5-1
ASSLEPFDTEAF
>TRBJ1-2|12|TRBV9
ASSPSQGGYGYT
>TRBJ1-4|11|TRBV7-9
ASTFKSGEKLF
>TRBJ1-4|8|TRBV6-1
ASKAEKLF
>TRBJ2-5|11|TRBV4-3
ASSQGQGGTQY
>TRBJ2-7|12|TRBV29-1
SVATPRGRDEQY
>TRBJ1-1|13|TRBV6-6
ASSSNRGRGTEAF
>TRBJ1-1|9|TRBV10-3
AISEEHEAF
>TRBJ2-5|13|TRBV18
ASSPLAGRDGTQY
>TRBJ2-7|9|TRBV20-1
SAPAGYEQY
>TRBJ2-7|12|TRBV5-1
ASSLEGQAYEQY
>TRBJ1-2|13|TRBV11-2
ASSLGQVANYGYT
>TRBJ1-4|14|TRBV4-3
ASSRGGQGGGEKLF
>TRBJ2-6|15|TRBV18
ASSSELAGSGANVLT
>TRBJ2-6|17|TRBV4-3
ASSQDRGTGGAGANVLT
>TRBJ2-3|14|TRBV12-2
ASRFSLAGEADTQY
>TRBJ1-2|8|TRBV20-1
SAKDRGYT
>TRBJ1-2|11|TRBV19
ASSKAQNYGYT
>TRBJ2-3|14|TRBV13
ASSSIAGAVADTQY
>TRBJ1-5|13|TRBV5-1
ASRSDPYSNQPQH
>TRBJ2-3|14|TRBV5-1
ASSDGTQVSTDTQY
>TRBJ2-7|14|TRBV28
ASSLYSGTWSYEQY
>TRBJ2-7|14|TRBV5-1
ASSFTSVAGAGEQY
>TRBJ2-3|14|TRBV7-2
ASSLGEGTRTDTQY
>TRBJ1-2|11|TRBV6-5
ASSYGEDYGYT
>TRBJ1-2|13|TRBV28
ASSFKLTANYGYT
>TRBJ1-1|12|TRBV5-1
ASTSGQGFFEAF
>TRBJ1-1|13|TRBV30
AWRGLNGDFGEAF
>TRBJ1-1|11|TRBV6-6
ASSYIGAAEAF
>TRBJ2-3|14|TRBV7-2
ASSFFSGGRWDTQY
>TRBJ1-1|11|TRBV6-5
ASNTRRAGEAF
>TRBJ1-5|13|TRBV7-2
ASSLDFGGNQPQH
>TRBJ1-2|10|TRBV9
ASSADRVRYT
>TRBJ1-2|14|TRBV5-1
ASSIGTGWENYGYT
>TRBJ1-4|10|TRBV30
AWRAESQKLF
>TRBJ1-2|12|TRBV5-1
ASDYGDGGTGYT
>TRBJ1-5|11|TRBV19
ASSIGDNQPQH
>TRBJ2-7|13|TRBV9
ASSVTGQGPSEQY
>TRBJ1-1|13|TRBV7-2
ASSLATGGTIEAF
>TRBJ2-2|12|TRBV4-3
ASSQASRLGELF
>TRBJ2-1|16|TRBV28
ASSPSAGTSGGENEQF
>TRBJ1-6|13|TRBV27
ASSLGTAKTSPLH
>TRBJ1-5|13|TRBV7-2
ASSLYATLNQPQH